This TCR beta chain was captured by sequencing in a study of PD-L1 blockade in urothelial cancer. Enrolled patients showed locally advanced or metastatic urothelial carcinoma. The CDR3 consists of 14 residues. V was pared by 7 bases and J by 1 base, with 13 bases between. CDR1 is LNHDA, CDR2 SQIVND, per germline (reference sequence). Profiled with immunoSEQ multiplex PCR; TCRdb holds only in-frame clones, not every one. The repertoire has about 84,000 clones, roughly 82% of them found once; the top ten carry over 7.5%. Only one count was recorded for this clone. This clonotype was obtained from a man between 65 and 80 years old with urothelial cancer. Sequencing used PBMCs, obtained around atezolizumab (anti-PD-L1) treatment. The chain has TRBV19 and TRBJ1-1, with D unclear. CDR3 sequence (DNA): TGTGCCAGTAAGGGTGAGGGTTCGAACACTGAAGCTTTCTTT. Translation gives CASKGEGSNTEAFF. Supplemented by reference TRBV19 and TRBJ1-1, the full variable domain reads DGGITQSPKYLFRKEGQNVTLSCEQNLNHDAMYWYRQDPGQGLRLIYYSQIVNDFQKGDIAEGYSVSREKKESFPLTVTSAQKNPTAFYLCASKGEGSNTEAFFGQGTRLTVV.